This T cell receptor beta chain came from a study of OX40 agonist ivuxolimab in advanced cancers. With V trimmed by 4 bases and J by 1 base, 5 bases remained unmatched. The germline gives CDR1 GTSNPN, CDR2 SVGIG (reference sequence). CDR3 length equals 15 residues. Patients with autoimmune history or systemic immunosuppression were excluded. TCRdb's copy holds only in-frame clones and misses some; the assay was immunoSEQ multiplex PCR. The data contain around 50,000 clones, 70% to 90% of them singletons. Sequenced here: CD4+ or CD8+ T cells sorted from blood, sampled in a trial of the OX40 agonist ivuxolimab. The chain couples TRBV30 to TRBJ2-3, with 10 nucleotides matching TRBD2. This receptor was obtained from an adult with an advanced solid tumor such as melanoma, head and neck, liver or kidney cancer. The CDR3 region has the DNA TGTGCCTGGACTAGCGGGAGAACTGGCACAGATACGCAGTATTTT. Translated, it gives CAWTSGRTGTDTQYF.